This T cell receptor beta chain was captured in a study of PD-1 blockade in classical Hodgkin lymphoma (dated by TCRdb to 2018 to 2020). A note on the overall study: Nivolumab dosing was 3 mg/kg intravenously every 2 weeks, continuing until either disease progression or unacceptable toxicity. To define a peripheral blood immune signature of response to PD-1 blockade in classical Hodgkin lymphoma, the study combined TCR beta sequencing with CyTOF. Overall study results and their limits: By C4D1, a significant rise was seen in CD4+ TCR diversity but not in CD8+ TCR diversity (p=0.0027 vs p=0.16), and the rise was most apparent among complete responders (p=0.02). Lower diversity was observed in patients in whom nivolumab was started less than 1 year after ASCT, and these patients were excluded from later analyses so that confounding by immune reconstitution would be avoided. Baseline TCR diversity was reported to be lower in newly diagnosed patients than in healthy donors and to be lower still in relapsed/refractory patients. Only a single clinical trial cohort was studied, and what caused the repertoire differences, possibly disease activity or prior therapy, remained undefined. Trial patients with a complete response had baseline diversity similar to that of newly diagnosed patients, while partial responders and progressors had significantly lower diversity.

This clone has just a few counts. The antigen this receptor binds is unknown. The sample holds no much larger clone one base away, and base qualities are not on file. Other DNA sequences in the same sample also yield this CDR3. The intended sense of this specimen's time point label: cycle 4 day 1 (C4D1), after five to seven weeks of nivolumab. All trial patients had relapsed after autologous stem cell transplantation, with cohorts A, B and C differing in prior brentuximab vedotin exposure. The trial cohort was composed of 55 to 65 patients with relapsed/refractory classical Hodgkin lymphoma, for whom complete response, partial response or progressive disease was recorded as best overall response. Trial patients were treated with single-agent nivolumab in the multi-cohort phase II CheckMate 205 trial. An independent review committee assessed best overall response by applying the 2007 International Working Group response criteria. Trial PBMCs were obtained immediately prior to nivolumab initiation (C1D1) and on therapy at cycle 2 day 1 and cycle 4 day 1. Peripheral blood was collected in 8 mL Vacutainer Cell Preparation Tubes, from which PBMCs were isolated by centrifugation and then cryopreserved.

Via the germline V gene, CDR1 is MNHEY and CDR2 SVGAGI. The germline ends are 8 bases apart after V is trimmed by 6 bases and J by 0 bases. The CDR3 starts with the cysteine, ends with the phenylalanine, and has 14 residues. The entry retains the CDR3 DNA only, 42 bases that are in frame from base 1. The Qiagen DNeasy kit was used to extract genomic DNA both from unsorted PBMCs and from the negatively selected CD4+ and CD8+ fractions. TCR beta CDR3 regions were amplified by immunoSEQ multiplex PCR using primers annealing to V and J segments. A synthetic immune receptor repertoire was used to minimize amplification bias, and any residual bias was removed computationally once sequencing was done. Per the authors' processing: Repertoire diversity was quantified as the Shannon entropy index using custom Python scripts. The unsorted, CD4+ and CD8+ repertoires were each analyzed separately, with the exception of combined analyses, where CD4+ and CD8+ sequences were merged in silico. A clone was considered expanded if an increase in frequency of at least 2-fold after treatment relative to C1D1 was found, and a pseudocount of 0.5 was applied to clones undetected at baseline. Singleton clones were defined as clones with 0 or 1 copy at C1D1, and non-singleton clones were defined as clones with 2 or more copies. Clones expanded in unsorted samples were assigned a CD4+, CD8+ or unknown annotation through matching of protein sequences in sorted samples from the same patient. Diversity changes from C1D1 to C4D1 were tested in paired samples using Wilcoxon tests. In its TCRdb copy, this immuneACCESS table keeps in-frame sequences only and misses some clones. Where compared with another copy, unresolved V genes explain less than half of these, and the others have no known cause. That table supplies the V and J calls and clone size; D and trimming were determined from the DNA. This sample comprises 25,000 to 30,000 clones, about 82% of them detected only once. The top ten clonotypes cover about 17% of the sample.

Here the chain combines TRBV6-5 and TRBJ2-2; a tentative D match to TRBD1 spans 6 bases. Specimen: peripheral blood mononuclear cells (PBMCs), collected before the fourth cycle of nivolumab. This sequence was found in a human donor with classical Hodgkin lymphoma. The sequenced DNA: TGTGCCAGCAGGACAGGAACGAACACCGGGGAGCTGTTTTTT. It is translated as CASRTGTNTGELFF.